This T cell receptor (beta chain) was sequenced for a study of T-cell reconstitution after alpha-beta-depleted transplantation in children. The study's findings and limits: T-cell counts and diversity at one year post-transplant came mainly from newly produced T cells. High day-60 TCRbeta diversity in some patients came from surviving recipient T cells and thymic progenitors.

A library of TCRbeta sequences, prepared with unique molecular identifiers, was generated. One entry per CDR3 protein results from TCRdb running MiXCR on the PCR reads. The repertoire includes about 78,000 distinct CDR3 sequences, 14% of them detected once, and 27% sits in the top ten. Worth noting for this clonotype: The antigen remains undetermined.

This clonotype originated in a male patient between 2 and 15 years old who had a stem cell transplant for acute lymphoblastic leukemia, so the T cells may come from the graft donor. This specimen was PBMCs, mostly from graft donor cells, taken 180 days after TCRalphabeta/CD19-depleted stem cell transplant.

The CDR3 DNA reads TGTGCCAGCAGTTTAAGAAGGGGAGTTGGGCATCAGCCCCAGCATTTT. Its translation: CASSLRRGVGHQPQHF. The genes are TRBV12-3 or TRBV12-4 and TRBJ1-5, with D tentatively TRBD1 (5 bases). This CDR3 is 16 amino acids long. V shed 2 bases and J shed 5 bases, with 16 bases lying between them.